This TCR beta chain stems from a study of CD8 T cells in Susac syndrome. Study information: When blood was drawn, patients with Susac syndrome were on intravenous immunoglobulin alone, on corticosteroids, or therapy-naive.

With random hexamers, 0.5 to 1 ug RNA was reverse transcribed. Amplification of TCR beta CDR3 used immunoSEQ multiplex PCR across 54 Vbeta and 13 Jbeta. TCRdb independently ran MiXCR on the immunoSEQ multiplex PCR reads; one entry per CDR3 protein. The table lists nearly 110,000 distinct CDR3 sequences, roughly 94% of them singletons. This clonotype was obtained from a human donor with Susac syndrome. Specimen: CD8+ T cells from PBMCs.

The CDR3 DNA sequence: TGTGCCAGCAGCCCACAGGGCGTGAACACCGGGGAGCTGTTTTTT. Translated: CASSPQGVNTGELFF. The gene calls are TRBV27 and TRBJ2-2, with D perhaps TRBD1 (6 bases). Germline V gives CDR1 MNHEY, CDR2 SMNVEV (reference sequence). The CDR3 has 15 amino acids. V lost 6 bases to trimming and J lost 1 base, with 12 bases between them.